The present T cell receptor (beta chain) was sequenced within a study of T-cell memory formation after mild COVID-19. Overall study context: TCR clusters were mostly confined to one donor each.

The CDR3 sequence is 16 residues long. Losses at the gene ends were 4 bases for V and 6 bases for J; bases not matched to a gene: 10. Looked up from germline, CDR1 is LGHDT and CDR2 is YNNKEL (reference sequence). This clonotype was counted only a few times. The target antigen is unknown. Study-level points and caveats: In pre-infection memory, a portion of responding clones appeared, which suggested that cross-reactive memory joined. Clones that contracted clustered mainly in CM and EM if CD4+ and in EMRA if CD8+.

TCRdb passed the 5' RACE reads through MiXCR, listing each CDR3 protein once. The sample has about 350,000 distinct CDR3 sequences; around 13% are singletons. The source of this sequence is a man aged 18 to 35 who had mild COVID-19 (a few samples of this study predate the infection). Cell type and time point are not known. The material sequenced was PBMCs or a T cell subset sorted from them (not recorded which). The chain links TRBV3-1 to TRBJ2-1; 9 bases agree with TRBD2. The CDR3 loop is CASSPFLAGMVNEQFF. The CDR3 DNA reads as TGTGCCAGCAGCCCTTTCCTAGCGGGGATGGTCAATGAGCAGTTCTTC.